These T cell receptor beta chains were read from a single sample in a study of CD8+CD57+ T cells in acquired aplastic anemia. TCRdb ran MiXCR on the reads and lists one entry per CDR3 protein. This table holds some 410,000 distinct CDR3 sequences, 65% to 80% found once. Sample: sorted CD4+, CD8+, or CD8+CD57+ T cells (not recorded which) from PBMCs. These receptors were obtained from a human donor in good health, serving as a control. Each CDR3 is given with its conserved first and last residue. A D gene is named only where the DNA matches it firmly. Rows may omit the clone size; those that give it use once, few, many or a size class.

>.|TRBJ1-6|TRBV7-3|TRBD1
TGTGCCAGCAGGAAGGACAGGGACCAAGAGACCCAGTACTTT
CASRKDRDQETQYF
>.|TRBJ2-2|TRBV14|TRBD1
TGTGCCAGCAGCCAAGAAGGGACAGGGTACACCGGGGAGCTGTTTTTT
CASSQEGTGYTGELFF
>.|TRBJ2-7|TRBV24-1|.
TGTGCCACCAGTGATCCCCGAAACAACGTCGAGCAGTACTTC
CATSDPRNNVEQYF
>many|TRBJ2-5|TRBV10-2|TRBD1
TGCGCCAGCAATTTACAGGGGGCAGGAGAGACCCAGTACTTC
CASNLQGAGETQYF
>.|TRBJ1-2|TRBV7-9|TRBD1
TGTGCCAGCAGCTTACTGACAGGGGAGTATGGCTACACCTTC
CASSLLTGEYGYTF
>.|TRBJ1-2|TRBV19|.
TGTGCCAGTAGTATCGGGGACTGGCTTGGCGCTGGCTACACCTTC
CASSIGDWLGAGYTF
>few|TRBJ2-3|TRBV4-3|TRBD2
TGCGCCAGCAGCCGCGGGACTAGCGGGGGGTATACTAGCACAGATACGCAGTATTTT
CASSRGTSGGYTSTDTQYF
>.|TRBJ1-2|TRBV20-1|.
TGCAGTGCTTTCGACACGGCGGAAGGCTACACCTTC
CSAFDTAEGYTF
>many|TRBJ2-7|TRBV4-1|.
TGCGCCAGCAGCACCACAGGGTACCGGTACGAGCAGTACTTC
CASSTTGYRYEQYF
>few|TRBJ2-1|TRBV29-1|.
TGCAGCGTTCCCGTGGTAGGGACCCTTAGGGATGAGCAGTTCTTC
CSVPVVGTLRDEQFF